Described below is a single T cell receptor beta chain sequence and its context. Its antigen remains unidentified. 8.5 to 10 ml of fresh peripheral blood supplied the PBMCs. These data originate in a study of T cells in Graves' hyperthyroidism and ophthalmopathy. Points from the study as a whole: In the blood, most expanded thyroid clonotypes above 0.001 appeared as well.

Trimming removed 4 bases from V and 5 bases from J; junction bases left unmatched: 9. The CDR3 is 15 residues long. Germline assignment: CDR1 MNHEY and CDR2 SVGEGT. It was RNA transcripts that yielded the amplified TCR beta CDR3 regions. A first-round RT-PCR of the TCR CDR3 used the HTBI primer set. TCRdb passed the multiplex PCR reads through MiXCR, listing each CDR3 protein once. The data contain hundreds of thousands of distinct CDR3 sequences, around 13% of them singletons. Sequencing was performed on blood. The sequence derives from a woman aged 18 to 35 with Graves' hyperthyroidism. J is TRBJ2-7 and V is TRBV6-2 or TRBV6-3, with TRBD2 identical over 9 bases. The CDR3 bases are TGTGCCAGCAGTTTCGGGGCTAGCGGGATTAACGAGCAGTACTTC. Translating it yields CASSFGASGINEQYF.